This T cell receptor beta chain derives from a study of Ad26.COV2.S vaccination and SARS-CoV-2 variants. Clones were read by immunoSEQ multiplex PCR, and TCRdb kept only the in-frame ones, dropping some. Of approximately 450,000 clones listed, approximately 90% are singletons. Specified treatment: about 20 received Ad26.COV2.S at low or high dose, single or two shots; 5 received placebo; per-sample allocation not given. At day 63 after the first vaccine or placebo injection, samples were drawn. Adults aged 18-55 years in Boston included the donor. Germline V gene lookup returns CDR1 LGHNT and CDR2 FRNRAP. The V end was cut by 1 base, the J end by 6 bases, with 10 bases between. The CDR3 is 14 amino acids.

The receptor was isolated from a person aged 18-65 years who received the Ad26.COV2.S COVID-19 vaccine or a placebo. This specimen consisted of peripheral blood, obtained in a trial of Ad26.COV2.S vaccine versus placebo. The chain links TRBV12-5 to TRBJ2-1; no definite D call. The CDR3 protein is CASGLEAKLNEQFF. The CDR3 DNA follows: TGTGCTAGTGGTTTGGAGGCGAAACTCAATGAGCAGTTCTTC.